These T cell receptor beta chains were read from a single sample in a study of T cell responses to AZD1222 COVID-19 vaccine. The table came from immunoSEQ multiplex PCR; TCRdb's copy has only in-frame clones and leaves some out. The repertoire holds 95,000 to 110,000 clones, with 88% as singletons. The sample was peripheral blood, taken on day 0 of AZD1222 vaccination. The receptors come from an adult in good health. The CDR3 runs from the conserved cysteine through the conserved F or W. The D gene is left open where the match is weak. Clone size is given for some rows only: seen once, a few or many times, or a class if the clone is expanded.

TRBJ1-6	TRBV10-1	-	TRBD1	TGCGCCAAAACTAGGACAGGTGGCAATTCACCCCTCCACTTT	CAKTRTGGNSPLHF
TRBJ2-5	TRBV7-2	-	-	TGTGCCAGCAGGAATCAACAGGGAGGAGAGACCCAGTACTTC	CASRNQQGGETQYF
TRBJ1-1	TRBV20-1	-	-	TGCAGTGCTAGAGATTCGGGGATTGCTTTCTTT	CSARDSGIAFF
TRBJ2-1	TRBV28	-	-	TGTGCCAGCAGTTTAACCTTTGGGTACAATGAGCAGTTCTTC	CASSLTFGYNEQFF
TRBJ2-1	TRBV24-1	-	-	TGTGCCACCAGTGCAGGCTCCTACAATGAGCAGTTCTTC	CATSAGSYNEQFF
TRBJ1-2	TRBV6-2/TRBV6-3	once	-	TGTGCCAGCAGTTACGAGACAGTGGGCTACACCTTC	CASSYETVGYTF
TRBJ1-2	TRBV7-3	-	-	TGTGCCAGCAGCTCGAACGGACAGAGGGATGGCTACACCTTC	CASSSNGQRDGYTF
TRBJ2-1	TRBV7-9	-	TRBD1	TGTGCCAGCAGCTTACTGGACAGGGATCCGTTCTTC	CASSLLDRDPFF
TRBJ1-3	TRBV7-9	-	-	TGTGCCAGCAGTCGTTTAGGCGGCTCTGGAAACACCATATATTTT	CASSRLGGSGNTIYF
TRBJ2-2	TRBV27	-	-	TGTGCCAGCAGTTTGGGACGGAACACCGGGGAGCTGTTTTTT	CASSLGRNTGELFF
TRBJ2-7	TRBV15	-	TRBD1	TGTGCCACCAGCAGAACATACCGGGACAGGTCCCACGAGCAGTACTTC	CATSRTYRDRSHEQYF
TRBJ2-5	TRBV4-3	-	-	TGCGCCAGCAGCCAAGAGCGAGGGAGAGAGACCCAGTACTTC	CASSQERGRETQYF
TRBJ1-2	TRBV5-1	-	-	TGCGCCAGCAGCGCCCTCCCTGGGGAGGACTATGGCTACACCTTC	CASSALPGEDYGYTF
TRBJ2-2	TRBV6-4	-	TRBD2	TGTGCCAGCAGTGACTCGATTTTACCTAGCGGAAACACCGGGGAGCTGTTTTTT	CASSDSILPSGNTGELFF
TRBJ2-1	TRBV18	few	TRBD1	TGTGCCAGCTCACCAAAAACCCCGGGACAGGGGGCAAACAATGAGCAGTTCTTC	CASSPKTPGQGANNEQFF
TRBJ2-1	TRBV21-1	-	-	TGTGCCAGCAGCAAAGGGAAAGGTGAATTTCCGTACAATGAGCAGTTCTTC	CASSKGKGEFPYNEQFF
TRBJ2-7	TRBV7-2	-	-	TGTGCCAGCAGTCCACAAGGGTCGCGGGGCGAGCAGTACTTC	CASSPQGSRGEQYF
TRBJ2-2	TRBV30	once	-	TGTGCCTGGACCCACTTGAACACCGGGGAGCTGTTTTTT	CAWTHLNTGELFF
TRBJ1-1	TRBV10-1	-	-	TGCGCCAGCACTCCCCAGGGGAGCACTGAAGCTTTCTTT	CASTPQGSTEAFF
TRBJ2-7	TRBV27	-	TRBD2	TGTGCCAGCAGTATGGGACTAGCTCTTTCCTTCGAGCAGTACTTC	CASSMGLALSFEQYF
TRBJ1-2	TRBV10-3	-	TRBD1	TGTGCCATCGCGGACAGGGCGAACCGGTACTATGGCTACACCTTC	CAIADRANRYYGYTF
TRBJ1-2	TRBV25-1	-	-	TGTGCCAGCAGTGCTGGGGGGGTAGGCCAACGGGGCTATGGCTACACCTTC	CASSAGGVGQRGYGYTF
TRBJ2-1	TRBV6-6	-	TRBD2	TGTGCCGGTGCGACTAGCGGACGGAACAATGAGCAGTTCTTC	CAGATSGRNNEQFF
TRBJ2-5	TRBV28	-	TRBD1	TGTGCCAGCACCCCCGGGGGACAGGAAGAGACCCAGTACTTC	CASTPGGQEETQYF
TRBJ2-5	TRBV5-4	-	TRBD2	TGTGCCAGCAGCTTGGCCGGGGAGGGGACCCAGTACTTC	CASSLAGEGTQYF
TRBJ1-2	TRBV7-2	-	TRBD1	TGTGCCAGCAGCTCCGGGACAGGGGGCGCGAGGGGCTACACCTTC	CASSSGTGGARGYTF
TRBJ1-1	TRBV7-8	-	TRBD1	TGTGCCAGCAGCATAAGGACAGGGGGCAACACTGAAGCTTTCTTT	CASSIRTGGNTEAFF
TRBJ1-1	TRBV12-3/TRBV12-4	-	-	TGTGCCAGCACCCTTAACGTCAACACTGAAGCTTTCTTT	CASTLNVNTEAFF
TRBJ2-1	TRBV3-1/TRBV3-2	-	TRBD2	TGTGCCAGCAGCCAAGAGGCTAGCGGGGCCGGTGAGCAGTTCTTC	CASSQEASGAGEQFF
TRBJ1-3	TRBV27	-	-	TGTGCCAGCAGTTTAAGGGAGGGTTCTGGAAACACCATATATTTT	CASSLREGSGNTIYF